The 27 T cell receptor beta chains below all came from one sample that was sequenced in a study of blood T cell repertoires in COVID-19. The table came from immunoSEQ multiplex PCR; TCRdb's copy has only in-frame clones and leaves some out. The repertoire holds over 200,000 clones, 87% seen once, with about 12% in the top ten. Sequencing used peripheral blood. These receptors were taken from a young woman who had recovered from COVID-19.

V and J are TRBV30 and TRBJ2-7, with D uncertain. Trimming took 0 bases from V and 2 from J, leaving 11 bases between them. Germline assignment: CDR1 GTSNPN and CDR2 SVGIG (reference sequence). The CDR3 extends over 14 amino acids. The CDR3 nucleotides are TGTGCCTGGAGTGTCCGACTGGCACCCTACGAGCAGTACTTC. Translation gives CAWSVRLAPYEQYF.

J is TRBJ1-2 and V is TRBV6-5; 7 bases are a match to TRBD1. The length of the CDR3 is 13 residues. Germline V CDR1 and CDR2: MNHEY, SVGAGI. V lost 11 bases, J lost 3 bases, and 9 bases stayed unmatched. Here the CDR3 reads CACRDRGYYGYTF. The CDR3 DNA sequence: TGTGCCTGCCGGGACAGAGGTTACTATGGCTACACCTTC.

This clone was recorded only once. The rearrangement joins TRBV5-1 to TRBJ2-3, with unresolved D. The germline V gene has CDR1 SGHRS and CDR2 YFSETQ. The CDR3 extends over 15 amino acids. Trimming removed 1 base at V and 0 bases at J, with 9 bases between. Written as DNA, the CDR3 is TGCGCCAGCAGCTTGATAGCACCTAGCACAGATACGCAGTATTTT. Translating gives CASSLIAPSTDTQYF.

The sample holds a few counts of this clone. This same CDR3 is encoded by further DNA sequences in the sample. The V gene is TRBV9, the J gene TRBJ2-7; D remains unclear. Germline assignment: CDR1 SGDLS and CDR2 YYNGEE. V was pared by 0 bases and J by 2 bases, with 9 bases between. The CDR3 contains 14 residues. Here the CDR3 DNA reads TGTGCCAGCAGCGTAGGAGGAGACCCCTACGAGCAGTACTTC. Amino acid sequence: CASSVGGDPYEQYF.

The chain combines TRBV5-5 with TRBJ1-5; maybe TRBD1 (5 bases). This CDR3 has 18 residues. V shed 0 bases and J shed 2 bases, with 18 bases lying between them. Germline values: CDR1 SGHKS, CDR2 YYEKEE (reference sequence). In DNA form, the CDR3 reads TGTGCCAGCAGCTTGGCTTCAGGCTCAGGGATGGGCAATCAGCCCCAGCATTTT. It specifies CASSLASGSGMGNQPQHF.

The rearrangement joins TRBV5-4 to TRBJ2-7; 8 nucleotides align to TRBD2. V lost 0 bases to trimming and J lost 1 base; unmatched junction nucleotides: 0. This CDR3 region has 14 residues. Germline assignment: CDR1 SGHNT and CDR2 YYREEE (reference sequence). The CDR3 region has the DNA TGTGCCAGCAGCTTGGCTAGCGGGTCCTACGAGCAGTACTTC. It codes for CASSLASGSYEQYF.

The chain uses TRBV19 and TRBJ1-2, with a weak D call TRBD1 (6 bases). Trimming removed 8 bases from V and 0 bases from J, with 13 bases in between. The CDR3 runs to 14 residues. Looked up from germline, CDR1 is LNHDA and CDR2 is SQIVND (reference sequence). The DNA of the CDR3 is TGTGCCAGTCAATACCAGGGGACTAACTATGGCTACACCTTC. Its translation is CASQYQGTNYGYTF. Combining the CDR3 with reference TRBV19 and TRBJ1-2 gives the whole variable domain DGGITQSPKYLFRKEGQNVTLSCEQNLNHDAMYWYRQDPGQGLRLIYYSQIVNDFQKGDIAEGYSVSREKKESFPLTVTSAQKNPTAFYLCASQYQGTNYGYTFGSGTRLTVV.

The chain couples TRBV19 to TRBJ1-1; 7 nucleotides match TRBD1. The junction had 9 bases not matched to a gene; V was cut back by 5 bases and J by 6 bases. The germline V gene has CDR1 LNHDA and CDR2 SQIVND (reference sequence). CDR3 size: 14 residues. The CDR3 nucleotides are TGTGCCAGTAGTGCAAGACAGGGTAGCGCTGAAGCTTTCTTT. Translated: CASSARQGSAEAFF.

The CDR3: CASSIGGLAAYEQYF. CDR3 nucleotide sequence: TGTGCCAGTAGTATTGGGGGACTAGCAGCCTACGAGCAGTACTTC. This sequence joins TRBV19 and TRBJ2-7; 9 positions agree with TRBD2. After removal of 3 bases from V and 2 bases from J, the junction contained 5 bases not matched to a gene. Germline V gene sequence: CDR1 LNHDA, CDR2 SQIVND (reference sequence). The CDR3 spans 15 residues.

The J gene is TRBJ1-2, the V gene TRBV5-1; 9 nucleotides line up with TRBD1. The V segment lost 0 bases and the J segment 3 bases; nucleotides outside the gene matches: 3. Germline values: CDR1 SGHRS, CDR2 YFSETQ. This CDR3 comprises 15 residues. Here the CDR3 DNA reads TGCGCCAGCAGCTTGGAACAGGGGGCTGACTATGGCTACACCTTC. Its protein is CASSLEQGADYGYTF.

The genes are TRBV6-5 and TRBJ1-2, with D perhaps TRBD1 (5 bases). CDR1 MNHEY and CDR2 SVGAGI come from the germline V gene. The ends were cut back, 6 bases at V and 2 bases at J, with 16 bases in the middle. This CDR3 region has 15 residues. The CDR3 region is CASRPSGELNYGYTF. The CDR3 coding sequence is TGTGCCAGCAGACCTTCGGGGGAACTCAACTATGGCTACACCTTC.

Points on this clone: The same CDR3 arises from other DNA sequences in this sample as well. The chain has TRBV13 and TRBJ2-7; possibly TRBD2 for D (5 bases). Trimming pared 6 bases from V and 4 bases from J, leaving 7 bases between. This CDR3 has 11 amino acids. The V gene's germline CDR1 is PRHDT and CDR2 FYEKMQ (reference sequence). CDR3 protein: CASSSAYEQYF. CDR3 bases: TGTGCCAGCAGTAGCGCTTACGAGCAGTACTTC.

The chain recombines TRBV7-9 with TRBJ2-3; 12 bases match TRBD2. Trimming removed 5 bases from V and 2 bases from J; junction bases left unmatched: 5. The length of the CDR3 is 16 residues. CDR1 is SEHNR and CDR2 is FQNEAQ in the germline V gene (reference sequence). The CDR3 sequence is CASSAGTSGPTDTQYF. The CDR3 DNA follows: TGTGCCAGCAGCGCGGGGACTAGCGGGCCCACAGATACGCAGTATTTT.

CDR3 sequence: CASSFGGREYGYTF. CDR3 DNA sequence: TGTGCCAGCAGCTTTGGTGGGAGGGAATATGGCTACACCTTC. The chain combines TRBV7-9 with TRBJ1-2; D gene unclear. The germline CDR1 and CDR2 sequences are SEHNR and FQNEAQ (reference sequence). This CDR3 comprises 14 residues. Trimming stripped 3 bases from V and 5 bases from J, with 13 bases between. Full variable domain (remainder filled in from reference TRBV7-9 and TRBJ1-2): DTGVSQNPRHKITKRGQNVTFRCDPISEHNRLYWYRQTLGQGPEFLTYFQNEAQLEKSRLLSDRFSAERPKGSFSTLEIQRTEQGDSAMYLCASSFGGREYGYTFGSGTRLTVV.

The J gene is TRBJ2-5, the V gene TRBV4-2; 9 bases are shared with TRBD2. Per germline, CDR1 LGHNA and CDR2 YNFKEQ. V was clipped by 0 bases and J by 13 bases; unmatched bases: 9. The CDR3 consists of 14 residues. Written as DNA, the CDR3 is TGTGCCAGCAGCCAAGAACTACTAGCGGGCGCCCTGTACTTC. This codes for CASSQELLAGALYF.

This clone was seen a handful of times. The chain recombines TRBV4-3 with TRBJ2-7; unclear D gene. The germline V and J ends were trimmed by 0 bases and 1 base, with 4 bases remaining between them. Germline-derived CDR1 and CDR2 are LGHNA and YSLEER. The CDR3 has 13 amino acids. In nucleotides, the CDR3 is TGCGCCAGCAGCCAAGAGCGGTCCTACGAGCAGTACTTC. This sequence encodes CASSQERSYEQYF.

The V call is TRBV6-5, the J call TRBJ1-2; 7 bases map to TRBD1. Germline CDR1 reads MNHEY; CDR2 reads SVGAGI. V gave up 6 bases and J gave up 8 bases; unmatched junction bases: 9. CDR3 length: 13 residues. The CDR3: CASSWDSPRGYTF. CDR3 nucleotide sequence: TGTGCCAGCAGCTGGGACAGCCCGAGAGGCTACACCTTC.

The chain links TRBV5-1 to TRBJ2-3, with a weak D call TRBD2 (6 bases). This CDR3 region has 19 residues. The V end was cut by 0 bases, the J end by 7 bases, with 27 bases between. Germline V gene sequence: CDR1 SGHRS, CDR2 YFSETQ. CDR3 in DNA: TGCGCCAGCAGCTTGGAGTCGCATCGGGGGAGGTTCGCTAGCTATACGCAGTATTTT. Translated: CASSLESHRGRFASYTQYF.

The chain employs TRBV18 and TRBJ1-1, with 7 bases that match TRBD1. Germline assignment: CDR1 KGHSH and CDR2 LQKENI. The length of the CDR3 is 15 residues. V dropped 4 bases and J dropped 2; count of bases not matched to a gene: 7. The chain's CDR3 is CASSLRQGSNTEAFF. In DNA, the CDR3 is TGTGCCAGCTCACTACGACAGGGCTCAAACACTGAAGCTTTCTTT.

V usage is TRBV24-1 and J usage is TRBJ1-2, with 7 positions matching TRBD1. Germline V gives CDR1 KGHDR, CDR2 SFDVKD. This CDR3 comprises 13 residues. V shed 12 bases and J 4 bases; nucleotides not matched to a gene: 10. Written as DNA, the CDR3 is TGTGCCGCGTACTACAGGGGACTCTATGGCTACACCTTC. Its protein product is CAAYYRGLYGYTF.

The chain joins TRBV4-3 to TRBJ2-1, with 7 bases that match TRBD2. V shed 0 bases and J 0 bases; nucleotides not matched to a gene: 8. From germline, CDR1 is LGHNA and CDR2 YSLEER. The CDR3 runs 18 residues. This CDR3 is CASSQDWTGDYSYNEQFF. DNA of the CDR3: TGCGCCAGCAGCCAAGACTGGACGGGGGACTACTCCTACAATGAGCAGTTCTTC.

The chain employs TRBV6-8 and TRBJ2-5; 12 nucleotides agree with TRBD2. With 6 bases clipped from V and 1 base from J, the junction kept 6 bases outside the gene matches. Germline CDR1 is MNHGY and CDR2 is SAAAGT. This CDR3 region has 16 residues. CDR3 in amino acids: CASRPELAGGQETQYF. The CDR3 DNA sequence: TGTGCCAGCAGACCGGAACTAGCGGGAGGCCAAGAGACCCAGTACTTC.

CDR3 nucleotides: TGTGCCAGCAGCAATTTCTGGAGCCAAAAGAAGAATGAGCAGTTCTTC. This encodes CASSNFWSQKKNEQFF. The chain couples TRBV7-8 to TRBJ2-1; D gene unclear. Germline V gene data show CDR1 as SGHVS and CDR2 as FQNEAQ. CDR3 length: 16 amino acids. V dropped 5 bases and J dropped 7 bases, with 21 bases sitting between them.

This clone turned up a few times. The gene calls are TRBV2 and TRBJ2-5; D not resolved. Trimming removed 7 bases at V and 1 base at J, with 7 bases between. This CDR3 region has 12 residues. Germline V lookup: CDR1 SNHLY, CDR2 FYNNEI. In nucleotides, the CDR3 is TGTGCCAGCAAGCAGGTCCAAGAGACCCAGTACTTC. It encodes CASKQVQETQYF.

Written as DNA, the CDR3 is TGTGCCAGCAGTCACTCGACAGGGGGCGCGGGTCAGCCCCAGCATTTT. Amino acids: CASSHSTGGAGQPQHF. The chain couples TRBV27 to TRBJ1-5, with 10 bases fitting TRBD1. The CDR3 extends over 16 amino acids. V was pared by 5 bases and J by 6 bases, with 10 bases of the junction left unmatched. Germline V gene sequence: CDR1 MNHEY, CDR2 SMNVEV (reference sequence).

The gene calls are TRBV7-9 and TRBJ2-5, with 12 bases aligning to TRBD2. Germline lookup yields CDR1 SEHNR and CDR2 FQNEAQ (reference sequence). J lost 5 bases, V lost 5 bases, and 6 bases had no gene match. This CDR3 is built from 15 residues. This chain's CDR3 is CASSPTSGSAETQYF. CDR3 DNA sequence: TGTGCCAGCAGCCCGACTAGCGGGAGTGCGGAGACCCAGTACTTC.

The genes are TRBV5-1 and TRBJ1-1; D is perhaps TRBD1 (5 bases). With 1 base removed from V and 2 bases from J, the gap between germline ends came to 12 bases. CDR1 SGHRS and CDR2 YFSETQ come from the germline V gene. This CDR3 contains 15 residues. CDR3 in amino acids: CASSLMGHINTEAFF. CDR3 coding DNA: TGCGCCAGCAGCTTGATGGGGCACATAAACACTGAAGCTTTCTTT.